The 11 T cell receptor beta chains below all came from one sample that was sequenced in a study of CD8 T cells in ankylosing spondylitis. TCRdb itself ran the 5' RACE reads through MiXCR, one entry per CDR3 protein. The data show around 150,000 distinct CDR3 sequences, with about an eighth seen just once and about 4% held by the top ten. Sequenced material: blood, either unsorted or a sorted T cell fraction (not recorded which). These receptors all stem from a female donor with ankylosing spondylitis or in good health (not recorded which).

This clonotype has more than one count but fewer than ten. The CDR3 DNA sequence: TGCGCCAGCAGCCAAGTCGCAGGGGTCTATGGCTACACCTTC. Residues: CASSQVAGVYGYTF. The chain carries TRBV4-1 and TRBJ1-2, with a tentative D call TRBD1 (6 bases). V was trimmed by 1 base and J by 4 bases, leaving 10 bases between them. CDR3 length equals 14 residues. Looked up from germline, CDR1 is MGHRA and CDR2 is YSYEKL.

This clonotype was detected ten times or more. The chain uses TRBV20-1 and TRBJ1-1; TRBD1 matches 7 bases. This CDR3 has 13 residues. Trimming took 4 bases from V and 9 from J; bases not matched to a gene: 11. From germline, CDR1 is DFQATT and CDR2 SNEGSKA (reference sequence). DNA for the CDR3: TGCAGTGCTACCTCCGGACAGGAGGGTAAAGCTTTCTTT. It is translated as CSATSGQEGKAFF.

This clonotype was seen more than once but under ten times. The rearrangement links TRBV14 to TRBJ2-5; 7 nucleotides match TRBD2. V gave up 0 bases and J gave up 2 bases; unmatched junction bases: 9. This CDR3 has 17 amino acids. CDR1 is SGHDN, CDR2 FVKESK, per germline. CDR3 sequence: CASSQEETSRWQETQYF. The CDR3 DNA follows: TGTGCCAGCAGCCAAGAGGAGACTAGCCGGTGGCAAGAGACCCAGTACTTC.

Notes on this clonotype: This may arise from a read error, as a much more abundant clone is one base away. The chain has TRBV11-3 and TRBJ2-1; no reliable D call. This CDR3 contains 15 residues. Per germline, CDR1 SGHNT and CDR2 YENEEA. V gave up 6 bases and J gave up 8 bases, with 20 bases separating them. This CDR3 reads CASRAPETVHYEQFF. The DNA for the CDR3 is TGTGCCAGCAGGGCGCCCGAGACTGTGCACTATGAGCAGTTCTTC.

The genes are TRBV20-1 and TRBJ1-1, with D unclear. The germline gives CDR1 DFQATT, CDR2 SNEGSKA (reference sequence). There are 11 residues in the CDR3. V lost 7 bases, J lost 0 bases, and 6 bases lay in between. CDR3 amino acids: CSVRLNTEAFF. DNA of the CDR3: TGCAGTGTCAGATTGAACACTGAAGCTTTCTTT.

This clonotype was counted many times. This chain uses TRBV27 with TRBJ2-3, with a weak D call TRBD2 (6 bases). V lost 2 bases and J 3 bases, leaving 15 bases between the germline ends. The CDR3 extends over 16 amino acids. CDR1 is MNHEY, CDR2 SMNVEV, per germline (reference sequence). As DNA, the CDR3 is TGTGCCAGCAGTTTAGAGGGAGGAGGTAGAACAGATACGCAGTATTTT. It codes for CASSLEGGGRTDTQYF.

The table lists this clonotype with many counts. This chain links TRBV7-9 with TRBJ1-6, with no clear D. Germline V gene lookup returns CDR1 SEHNR and CDR2 FQNEAQ (reference sequence). The CDR3 length is 15 residues. The V end lost 1 base, the J end lost 7 bases, and 11 bases lay between the germline ends. In DNA, the CDR3 is TGTGCCAGCAGCTTAGGGACGGTCTCCAATTCACCCCTCCACTTT. It is translated as CASSLGTVSNSPLHF.

This clonotype showed up many times. The V gene is TRBV5-1, the J gene TRBJ2-7; no clear D. The CDR3 is 13 residues long. Germline V gives CDR1 SGHRS, CDR2 YFSETQ. Trimming shortened V by 3 bases and J by 3 bases, and 10 bases separated the two germline ends. The DNA for the CDR3 is TGCGCCAGCAGCTCATCCGACGGCTACGAGCAGTACTTC. It encodes CASSSSDGYEQYF.

This clonotype has at least ten counts. CDR3 nucleotides: TGTGCCAGCAGTTTACGATGGGACAGGGCCTCTGGAAACACCATATATTTT. Amino acids: CASSLRWDRASGNTIYF. The gene calls are TRBV27 and TRBJ1-3; 9 bases agree with TRBD1. CDR1 and CDR2 (germline): MNHEY, SMNVEV (reference sequence). This CDR3 spans 17 amino acids. The V segment lost 2 bases and the J segment 0 bases; nucleotides outside the gene matches: 5.

This clonotype was picked up many times. The chain combines TRBV29-1 with TRBJ2-7; D ambiguous. V was cut by 4 bases and J by 2 bases, with 12 bases left in between. Germline CDR1 reads SQVTM; CDR2 reads ANQGSEA. The CDR3 is 13 amino acids. The CDR3 nucleotides read TGCAGCGTTGGAAGGTACTCCACCTACGAGCAGTACTTC. This gives the protein CSVGRYSTYEQYF.

This clonotype was counted at least ten times. The V and J genes are TRBV6-5 and TRBJ2-3; D uncertain. Germline V lookup: CDR1 MNHEY, CDR2 SVGAGI. The CDR3 loop spans 13 amino acids. V lost 4 bases to trimming and J lost 2 bases, with 7 bases between them. The CDR3 DNA reads TGTGCCAGCAGTTCCCGAACCACAGATACGCAGTATTTT. This encodes CASSSRTTDTQYF.